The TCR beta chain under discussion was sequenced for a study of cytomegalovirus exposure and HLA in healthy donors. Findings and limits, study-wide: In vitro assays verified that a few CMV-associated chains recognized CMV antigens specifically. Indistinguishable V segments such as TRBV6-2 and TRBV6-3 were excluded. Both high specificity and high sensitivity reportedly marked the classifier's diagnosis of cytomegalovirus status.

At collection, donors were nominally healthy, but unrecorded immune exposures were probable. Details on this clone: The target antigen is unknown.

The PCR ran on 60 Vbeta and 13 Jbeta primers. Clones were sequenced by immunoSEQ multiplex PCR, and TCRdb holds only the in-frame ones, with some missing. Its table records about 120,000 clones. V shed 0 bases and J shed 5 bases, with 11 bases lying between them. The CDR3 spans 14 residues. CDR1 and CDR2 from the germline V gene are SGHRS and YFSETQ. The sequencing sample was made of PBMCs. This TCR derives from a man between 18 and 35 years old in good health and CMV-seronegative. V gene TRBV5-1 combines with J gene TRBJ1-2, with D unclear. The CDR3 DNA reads TGCGCCAGCAGCTTGGGGGGAGAAGGGTATGGCTACACCTTC. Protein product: CASSLGGEGYGYTF.